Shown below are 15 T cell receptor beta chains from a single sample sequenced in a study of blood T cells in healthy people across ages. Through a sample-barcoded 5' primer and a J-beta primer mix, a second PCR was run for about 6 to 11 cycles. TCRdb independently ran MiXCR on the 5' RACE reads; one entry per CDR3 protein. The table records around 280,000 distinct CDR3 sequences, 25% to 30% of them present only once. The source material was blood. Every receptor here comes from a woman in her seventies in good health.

The CDR3 sequence is CSAYRGMGEQFF. Written as DNA, the CDR3 is TGCAGCGCTTACAGGGGGATGGGTGAGCAGTTCTTC. The chain combines TRBV29-1 with TRBJ2-5; 8 nucleotides align to TRBD1. The end of the DNA is better explained by TRBJ2-1, so the J call may be wrong. The CDR3 is made up of 12 amino acids. Germline CDR1 and CDR2: SQVTM and ANQGSEA.

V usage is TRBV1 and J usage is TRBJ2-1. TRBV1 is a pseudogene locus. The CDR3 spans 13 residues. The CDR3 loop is CTSTSRDYNEQFF. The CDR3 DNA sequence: TGCACCAGCACATCTAGGGACTACAATGAGCAGTTCTTC.

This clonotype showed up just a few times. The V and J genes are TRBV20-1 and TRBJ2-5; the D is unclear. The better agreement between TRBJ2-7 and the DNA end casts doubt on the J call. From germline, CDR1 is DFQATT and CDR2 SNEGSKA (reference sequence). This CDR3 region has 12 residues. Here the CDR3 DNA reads TGCAGTGCTAGCCTGCAGCTCTACGAGCAGTACTTC. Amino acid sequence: CSASLQLYEQYF.

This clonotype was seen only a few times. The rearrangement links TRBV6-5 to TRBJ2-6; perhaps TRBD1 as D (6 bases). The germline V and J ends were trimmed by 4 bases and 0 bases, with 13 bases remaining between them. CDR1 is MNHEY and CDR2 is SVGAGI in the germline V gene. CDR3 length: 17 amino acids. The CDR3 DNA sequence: TGTGCCAGCAGTTCTCGGGACACCGGCTCTGGGGCCAACGTCCTGACTTTC. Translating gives CASSSRDTGSGANVLTF.

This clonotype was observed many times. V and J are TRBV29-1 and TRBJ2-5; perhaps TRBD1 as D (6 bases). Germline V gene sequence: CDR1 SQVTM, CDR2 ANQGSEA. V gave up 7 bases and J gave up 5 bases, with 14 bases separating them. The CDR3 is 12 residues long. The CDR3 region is CSGSRGDETQYF. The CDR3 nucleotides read TGCAGCGGAAGCAGGGGAGACGAGACCCAGTACTTC.

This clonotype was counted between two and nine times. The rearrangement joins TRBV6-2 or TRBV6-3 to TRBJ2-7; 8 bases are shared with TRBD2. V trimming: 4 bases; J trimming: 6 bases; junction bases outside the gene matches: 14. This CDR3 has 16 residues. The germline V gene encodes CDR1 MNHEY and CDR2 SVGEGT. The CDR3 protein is CASSSPVGGGMCEQYF. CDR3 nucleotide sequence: TGTGCCAGCAGTTCCCCCGTAGGCGGGGGGATGTGCGAGCAGTACTTC.

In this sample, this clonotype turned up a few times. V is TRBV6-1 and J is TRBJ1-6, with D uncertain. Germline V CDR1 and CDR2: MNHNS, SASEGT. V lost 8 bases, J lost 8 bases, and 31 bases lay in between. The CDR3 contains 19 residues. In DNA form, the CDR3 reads TGTGCCAGCCAGCGCTACGGACGGAGCGGGAGCCGGAATGATTCACCCCTCCACTTT. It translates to CASQRYGRSGSRNDSPLHF.

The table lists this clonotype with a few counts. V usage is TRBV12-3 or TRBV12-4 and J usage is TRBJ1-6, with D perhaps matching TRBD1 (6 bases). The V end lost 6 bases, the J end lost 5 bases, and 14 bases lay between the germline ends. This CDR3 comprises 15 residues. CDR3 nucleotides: TGTGCCAGCAGGAAACAGGGATTAGATAATTCACCCCTCCACTTT. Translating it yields CASRKQGLDNSPLHF.

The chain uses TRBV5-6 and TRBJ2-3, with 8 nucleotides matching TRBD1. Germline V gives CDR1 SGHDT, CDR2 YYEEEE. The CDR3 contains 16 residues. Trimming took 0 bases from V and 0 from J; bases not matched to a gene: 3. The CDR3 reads CASSLATGASTDTQYF. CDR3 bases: TGTGCCAGCAGCTTGGCGACAGGGGCGAGCACAGATACGCAGTATTTT.

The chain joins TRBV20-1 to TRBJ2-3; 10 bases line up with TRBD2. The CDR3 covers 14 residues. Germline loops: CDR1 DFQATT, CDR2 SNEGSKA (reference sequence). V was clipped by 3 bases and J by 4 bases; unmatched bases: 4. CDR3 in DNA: TGCAGTGCTAGCAAGCGGGAGGGCCCAGATACGCAGTATTTT. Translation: CSASKREGPDTQYF.

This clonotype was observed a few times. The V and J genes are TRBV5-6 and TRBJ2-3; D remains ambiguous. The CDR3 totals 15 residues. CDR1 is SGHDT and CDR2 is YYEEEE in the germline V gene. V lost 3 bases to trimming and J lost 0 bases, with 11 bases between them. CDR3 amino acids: CASSSLDGSTDTQYF. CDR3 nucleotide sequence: TGTGCCAGCAGCTCGTTGGATGGGAGCACAGATACGCAGTATTTT.

CDR3 sequence: CSATYRAQRGTIYF. The CDR3 DNA reads as TGCAGTGCTACCTACAGGGCCCAGAGGGGCACCATATATTTT. This chain joins TRBV20-1 and TRBJ1-3, with D perhaps TRBD1 (6 bases). V was pared by 4 bases and J by 9 bases, with 19 bases between. In germline, CDR1 is DFQATT, CDR2 SNEGSKA (reference sequence). The CDR3 totals 14 residues.

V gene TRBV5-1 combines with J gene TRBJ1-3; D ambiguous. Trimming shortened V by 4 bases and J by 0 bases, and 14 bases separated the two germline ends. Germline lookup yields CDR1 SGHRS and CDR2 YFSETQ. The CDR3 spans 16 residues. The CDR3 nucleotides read TGCGCCAGCAGCCCGACGTCGCTTAGCTCTGGAAACACCATATATTTT. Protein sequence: CASSPTSLSSGNTIYF.

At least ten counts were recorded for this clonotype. The CDR3 reads CATRTPGGSLFF. CDR3 nucleotide sequence: TGTGCCACCAGGACTCCGGGAGGTTCCTTGTTCTTC. The V call is TRBV24-1, the J call TRBJ2-1; 7 positions agree with TRBD2. From germline, CDR1 is KGHDR and CDR2 SFDVKD. CDR3 length: 12 residues. After removal of 7 bases from V and 15 bases from J, the junction contained 11 bases not matched to a gene.

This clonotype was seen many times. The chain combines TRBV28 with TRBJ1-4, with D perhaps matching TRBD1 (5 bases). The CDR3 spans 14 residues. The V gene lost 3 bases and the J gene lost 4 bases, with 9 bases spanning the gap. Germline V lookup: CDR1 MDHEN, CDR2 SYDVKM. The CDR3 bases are TGTGCCAGCAGTTTTGGGGACCGTAATGAAAAACTGTTTTTT. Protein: CASSFGDRNEKLFF.